Given below is one T cell receptor (delta chain) in context. A single base separates this from a much larger clone, so it may be a read error. TCRdb reran clone calling via CATT on the reads. In the table there are 4,000 to 4,500 delta-chain clones, 0.55% to 0.65% of which are singletons. This entry belongs to a study of gamma-delta chains in newborns, infants, children. V gave up 3 bases and J gave up 0 bases; unmatched junction bases: 20. The CDR3 totals 22 residues. Germline lookup yields CDR1 TSWWSYY and CDR2 QGS. The receptor was isolated from a child who was a newborn, infant or young child, either healthy, febrile or measles-vaccinated (not recorded which). J is TRDJ2 and V is TRDV1; 9 bases align to TRDD3. The sequenced material came from blood. The CDR3 reads CALGDFLPSNWGTVALTAQLFF. CDR3 in DNA: TGTGCTCTTGGGGACTTCCTTCCTTCGAACTGGGGGACGGTAGCTTTGACAGCACAACTCTTCTTT.